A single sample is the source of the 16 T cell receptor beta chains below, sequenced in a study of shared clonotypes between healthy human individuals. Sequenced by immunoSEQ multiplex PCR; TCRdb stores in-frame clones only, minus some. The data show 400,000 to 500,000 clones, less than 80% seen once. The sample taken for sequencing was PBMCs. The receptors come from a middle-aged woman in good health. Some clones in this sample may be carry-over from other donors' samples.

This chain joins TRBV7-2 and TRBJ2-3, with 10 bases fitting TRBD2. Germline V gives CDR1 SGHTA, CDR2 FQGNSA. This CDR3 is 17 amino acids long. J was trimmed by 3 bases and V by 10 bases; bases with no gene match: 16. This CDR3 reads CATRSGAGGPLTDTQYF. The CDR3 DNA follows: TGTGCCACAAGAAGCGGAGCGGGAGGGCCTTTGACAGATACGCAGTATTTT.

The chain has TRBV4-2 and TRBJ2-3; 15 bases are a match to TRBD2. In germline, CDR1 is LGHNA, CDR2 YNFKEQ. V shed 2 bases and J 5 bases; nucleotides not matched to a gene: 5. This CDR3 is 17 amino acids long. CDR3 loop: CASSQPVGLAGGDTQYF. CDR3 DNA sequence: TGTGCCAGCAGCCAACCGGTGGGACTAGCGGGAGGAGATACGCAGTATTTT.

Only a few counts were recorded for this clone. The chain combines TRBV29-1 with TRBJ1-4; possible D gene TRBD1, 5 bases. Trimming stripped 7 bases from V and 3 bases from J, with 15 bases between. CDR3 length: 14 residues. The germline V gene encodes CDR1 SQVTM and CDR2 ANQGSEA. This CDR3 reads CSARLQGPNEKLFF. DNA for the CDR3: TGCAGCGCTCGACTCCAGGGCCCTAATGAAAAACTGTTTTTT.

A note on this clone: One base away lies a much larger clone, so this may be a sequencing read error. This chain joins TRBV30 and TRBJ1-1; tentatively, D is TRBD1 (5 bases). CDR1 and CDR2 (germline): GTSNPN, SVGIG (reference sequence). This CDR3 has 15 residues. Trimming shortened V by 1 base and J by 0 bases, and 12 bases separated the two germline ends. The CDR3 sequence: CAWSGGVRVNTEAFF. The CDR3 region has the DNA TGTGCCTGGAGTGGGGGGGTTCGGGTGAACACTGAAGCTTTCTTT.

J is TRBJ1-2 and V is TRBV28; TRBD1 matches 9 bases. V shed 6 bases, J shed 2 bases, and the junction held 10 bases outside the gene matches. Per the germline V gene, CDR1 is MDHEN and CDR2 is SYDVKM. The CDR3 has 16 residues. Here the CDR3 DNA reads TGTGCCAGCAGCCCGCCCCCGACAGGGGGAAACTATGGCTACACCTTC. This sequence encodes CASSPPPTGGNYGYTF.

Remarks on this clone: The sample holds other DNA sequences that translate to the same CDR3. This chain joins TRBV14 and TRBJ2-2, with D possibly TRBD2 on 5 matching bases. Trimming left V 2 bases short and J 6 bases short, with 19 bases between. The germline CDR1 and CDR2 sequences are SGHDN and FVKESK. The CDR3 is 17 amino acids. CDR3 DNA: TGTGCCAGCAGCCAACCGAGTGGCCGGGATCTACCCGGGGAGCTGTTTTTT. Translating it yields CASSQPSGRDLPGELFF.

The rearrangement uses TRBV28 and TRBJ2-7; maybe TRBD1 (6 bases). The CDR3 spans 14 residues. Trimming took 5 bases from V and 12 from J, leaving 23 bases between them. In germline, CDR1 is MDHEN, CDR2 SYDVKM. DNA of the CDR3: TGTGCCAGCAGTCCCGACCCGGACAGCGGTCGTTCGTACTTC. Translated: CASSPDPDSGRSYF. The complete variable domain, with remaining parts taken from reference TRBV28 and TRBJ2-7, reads DVKVTQSSRYLVKRTGEKVFLECVQDMDHENMFWYRQDPGLGLRLIYFSYDVKMKEKGDIPEGYSVSREKKERFSLILESASTNQTSMYLCASSPDPDSGRSYFGPGTRLTVT.

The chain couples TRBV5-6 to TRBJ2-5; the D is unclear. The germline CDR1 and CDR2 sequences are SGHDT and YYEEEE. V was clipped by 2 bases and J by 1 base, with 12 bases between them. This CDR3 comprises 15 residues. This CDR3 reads CASSLGRRPQETQYF. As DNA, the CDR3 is TGTGCCAGCAGCTTAGGTCGGCGCCCCCAAGAGACCCAGTACTTC.

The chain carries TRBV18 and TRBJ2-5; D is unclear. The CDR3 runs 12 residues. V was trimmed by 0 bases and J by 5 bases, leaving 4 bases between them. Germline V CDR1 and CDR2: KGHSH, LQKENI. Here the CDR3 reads CASSPPLETQYF. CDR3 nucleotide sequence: TGTGCCAGCTCACCACCGCTGGAGACCCAGTACTTC.

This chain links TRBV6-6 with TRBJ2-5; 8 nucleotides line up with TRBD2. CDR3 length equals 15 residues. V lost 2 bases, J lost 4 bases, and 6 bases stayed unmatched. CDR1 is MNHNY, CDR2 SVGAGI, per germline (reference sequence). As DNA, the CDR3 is TGTGCCAGCAGTTACCGAGCGGGAGCGGGAGAGACCCAGTACTTC. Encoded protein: CASSYRAGAGETQYF.

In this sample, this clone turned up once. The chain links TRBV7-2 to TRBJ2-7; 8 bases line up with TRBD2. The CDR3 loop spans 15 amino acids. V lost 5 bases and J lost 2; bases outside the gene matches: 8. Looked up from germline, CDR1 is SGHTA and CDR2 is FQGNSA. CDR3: CASSQGGSGAYEQYF. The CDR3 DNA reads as TGTGCCAGCAGCCAGGGAGGTAGCGGGGCCTACGAGCAGTACTTC. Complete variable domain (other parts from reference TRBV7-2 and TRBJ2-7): GAGVSQSPSNKVTEKGKDVELRCDPISGHTALYWYRQSLGQGLEFLIYFQGNSAPDKSGLPSDRFSAERTGGSVSTLTIQRTQQEDSAVYLCASSQGGSGAYEQYFGPGTRLTVT.

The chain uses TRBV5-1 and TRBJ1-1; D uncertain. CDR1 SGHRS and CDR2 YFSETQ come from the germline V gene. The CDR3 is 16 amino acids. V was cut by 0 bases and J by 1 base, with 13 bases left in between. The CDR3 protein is CASSLAGFGGNTEAFF. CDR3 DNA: TGCGCCAGCAGCTTGGCCGGTTTCGGAGGGAACACTGAAGCTTTCTTT.

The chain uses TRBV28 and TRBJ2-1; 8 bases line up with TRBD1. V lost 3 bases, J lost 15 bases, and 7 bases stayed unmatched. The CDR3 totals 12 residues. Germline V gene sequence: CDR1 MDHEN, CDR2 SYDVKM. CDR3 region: CASSLAGQGPFF. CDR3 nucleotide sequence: TGTGCCAGCAGTTTGGCTGGACAGGGTCCGTTCTTC. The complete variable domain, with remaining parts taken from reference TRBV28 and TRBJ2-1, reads DVKVTQSSRYLVKRTGEKVFLECVQDMDHENMFWYRQDPGLGLRLIYFSYDVKMKEKGDIPEGYSVSREKKERFSLILESASTNQTSMYLCASSLAGQGPFFGPGTRLTVL.

This CDR3 reads CASSQLGGVKNEQYF. The CDR3 DNA sequence: TGCGCCAGCAGCCAGTTGGGGGGGGTTAAAAACGAGCAGTACTTC. The chain links TRBV4-3 to TRBJ2-7; 7 nucleotides align to TRBD2. From germline, CDR1 is LGHNA and CDR2 YSLEER. Trimming at V came to 3 bases and at J to 5 bases, leaving 10 bases not matched to a gene. The CDR3 is 15 residues long.

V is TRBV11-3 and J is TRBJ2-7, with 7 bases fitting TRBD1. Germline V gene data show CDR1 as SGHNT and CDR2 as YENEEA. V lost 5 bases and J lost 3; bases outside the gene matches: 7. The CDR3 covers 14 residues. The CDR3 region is CASSHRQGDYEQYF. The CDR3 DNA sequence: TGTGCCAGCAGCCACAGACAGGGCGACTACGAGCAGTACTTC.

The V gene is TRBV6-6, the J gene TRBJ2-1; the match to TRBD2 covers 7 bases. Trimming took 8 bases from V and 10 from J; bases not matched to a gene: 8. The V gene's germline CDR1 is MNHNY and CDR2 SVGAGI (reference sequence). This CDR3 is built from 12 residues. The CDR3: CASLAGVKEQFF. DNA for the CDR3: TGTGCCAGCTTGGCGGGAGTTAAGGAGCAGTTCTTC.